The entry that follows covers one TCR beta chain sequence. Its antigen is currently unknown. V lost 3 bases, J lost 0 bases, and 12 bases lay in between. The germline V gene encodes CDR1 MGHRA and CDR2 YSYEKL. The CDR3 covers 15 residues. The data derive from a study of cytomegalovirus exposure and HLA in healthy donors. Study-wide results and limits: Beyond CMV serostatus, there was no information to go on about immune exposure.

Use of 60 Vbeta and 13 Jbeta primers characterized the PCR. Sequencing used immunoSEQ multiplex PCR; TCRdb keeps in-frame clones, though not all of them. Found here are 110,000 to 150,000 clones; the top ten clones hold roughly 3%. This chain links TRBV4-1 with TRBJ2-7, with D tentatively TRBD2 (6 bases). Sequences were obtained from PBMCs. The receptor was isolated from a man aged 35-49 years in good health and CMV-seronegative. Here the CDR3 reads CASSHSDGSSYEQYF. The CDR3 nucleotides are TGCGCCAGCAGCCATTCGGACGGGAGCTCCTACGAGCAGTACTTC.